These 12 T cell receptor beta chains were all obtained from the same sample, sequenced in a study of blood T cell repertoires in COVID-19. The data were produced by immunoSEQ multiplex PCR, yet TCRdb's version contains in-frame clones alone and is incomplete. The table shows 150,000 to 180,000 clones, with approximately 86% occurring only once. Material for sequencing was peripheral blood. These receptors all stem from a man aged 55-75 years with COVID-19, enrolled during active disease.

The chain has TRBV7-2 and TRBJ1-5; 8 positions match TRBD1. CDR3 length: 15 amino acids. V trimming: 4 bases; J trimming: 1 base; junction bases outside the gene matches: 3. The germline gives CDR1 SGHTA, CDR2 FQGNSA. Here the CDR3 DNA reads TGTGCCAGCAGCTCAGGGGGCGCAAGCAATCAGCCCCAGCATTTT. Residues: CASSSGGASNQPQHF.

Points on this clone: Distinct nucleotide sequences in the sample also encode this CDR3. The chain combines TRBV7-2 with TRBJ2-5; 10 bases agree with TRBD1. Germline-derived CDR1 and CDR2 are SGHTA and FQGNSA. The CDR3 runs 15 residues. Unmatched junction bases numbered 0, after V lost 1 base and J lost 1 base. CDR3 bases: TGTGCCAGCAGCTTAGGGACAGGGGGCCAAGAGACCCAGTACTTC. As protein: CASSLGTGGQETQYF.

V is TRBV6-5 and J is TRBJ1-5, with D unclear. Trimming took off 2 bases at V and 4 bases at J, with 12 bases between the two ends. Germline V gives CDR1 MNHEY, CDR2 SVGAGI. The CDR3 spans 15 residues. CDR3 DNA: TGTGCCAGCAGTTACCGACACGGAGGGAATCAGCCCCAGCATTTT. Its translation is CASSYRHGGNQPQHF.

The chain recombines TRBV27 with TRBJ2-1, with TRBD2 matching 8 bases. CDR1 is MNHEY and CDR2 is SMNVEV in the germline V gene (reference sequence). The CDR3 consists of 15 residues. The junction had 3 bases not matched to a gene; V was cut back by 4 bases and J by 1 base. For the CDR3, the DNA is TGTGCCAGCAGTTCTAAGCGGGGGTCCTACAATGAGCAGTTCTTC. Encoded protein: CASSSKRGSYNEQFF.

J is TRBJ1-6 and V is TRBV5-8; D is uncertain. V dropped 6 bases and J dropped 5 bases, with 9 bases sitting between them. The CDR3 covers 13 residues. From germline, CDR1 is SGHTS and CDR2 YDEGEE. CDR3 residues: CASKSRNNSPLHF. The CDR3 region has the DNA TGTGCCAGCAAGAGCAGGAATAATTCACCCCTCCACTTT.

The CDR3 spells CASSDGTGKQPQHF. CDR3 sequence (DNA): TGCGCCAGCAGCGACGGGACAGGGAAACAGCCCCAGCATTTT. The chain carries TRBV5-1 and TRBJ1-5; 9 positions agree with TRBD1. Germline CDR1 SGHRS, CDR2 YFSETQ. The CDR3 is 14 residues long. Losses at the gene ends were 4 bases for V and 7 bases for J; bases not matched to a gene: 6. The full variable domain, in which reference TRBV5-1 and TRBJ1-5 provide the parts outside the CDR3, is KAGVTQTPRYLIKTRGQQVTLSCSPISGHRSVSWYQQTPGQGLQFLFEYFSETQRNKGNFPGRFSGRQFSNSRSEMNVSTLELGDSALYLCASSDGTGKQPQHFGDGTRLSIL.

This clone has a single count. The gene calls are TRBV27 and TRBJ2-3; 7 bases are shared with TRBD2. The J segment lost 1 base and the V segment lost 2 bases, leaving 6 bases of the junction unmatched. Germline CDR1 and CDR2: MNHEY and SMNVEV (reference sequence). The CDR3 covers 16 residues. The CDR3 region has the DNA TGTGCCAGCAGTTTAGGGCGGGGGAGCCGCACAGATACGCAGTATTTT. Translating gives CASSLGRGSRTDTQYF.

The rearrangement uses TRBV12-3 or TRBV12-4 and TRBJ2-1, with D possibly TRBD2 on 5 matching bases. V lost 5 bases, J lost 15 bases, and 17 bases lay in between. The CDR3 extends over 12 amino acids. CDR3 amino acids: CASSPDFPIGFF. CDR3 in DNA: TGTGCCAGCAGTCCGGACTTCCCCATCGGGTTCTTC.

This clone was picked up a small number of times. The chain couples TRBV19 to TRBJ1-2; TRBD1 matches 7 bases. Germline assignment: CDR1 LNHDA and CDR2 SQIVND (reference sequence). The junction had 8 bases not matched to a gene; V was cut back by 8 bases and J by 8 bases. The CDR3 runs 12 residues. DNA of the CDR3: TGTGCCAGTTCGACAGGGCTGGAGGGCTACACCTTC. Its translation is CASSTGLEGYTF.

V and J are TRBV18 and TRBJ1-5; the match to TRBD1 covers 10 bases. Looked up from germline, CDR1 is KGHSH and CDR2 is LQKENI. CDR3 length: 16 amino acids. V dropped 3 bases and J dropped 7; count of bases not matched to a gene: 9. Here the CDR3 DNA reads TGTGCCAGCTCACCGGGACAGGGGCCTGTCGGGCAGCCCCAGCATTTT. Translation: CASSPGQGPVGQPQHF.

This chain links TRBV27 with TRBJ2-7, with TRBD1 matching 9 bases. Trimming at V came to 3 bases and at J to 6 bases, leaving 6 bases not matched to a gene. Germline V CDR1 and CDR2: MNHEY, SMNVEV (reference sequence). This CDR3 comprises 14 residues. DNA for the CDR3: TGTGCCAGCAGTTTTCGGACAGGGGTTCGCGAGCAGTACTTC. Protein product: CASSFRTGVREQYF.

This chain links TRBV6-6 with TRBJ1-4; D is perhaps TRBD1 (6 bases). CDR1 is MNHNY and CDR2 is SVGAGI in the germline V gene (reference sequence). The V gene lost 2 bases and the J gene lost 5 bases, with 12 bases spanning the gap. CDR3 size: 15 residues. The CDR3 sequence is CASSYRRQGNEKLFF. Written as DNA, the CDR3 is TGTGCCAGCAGTTACCGGCGCCAGGGGAATGAAAAACTGTTTTTT.